The T cell receptor (beta chain) under discussion was sequenced for a study of blood T cell repertoires in COVID-19. TCRdb's copy holds only in-frame clones and misses some; the assay was immunoSEQ multiplex PCR. The data hold approximately 360,000 clones, with over 80% observed a single time. Cohort assignment relied on participant-reported clinical history. V was shortened by 5 bases and J by 7 bases, with 27 bases between the two germline ends. The CDR3 runs to 17 residues. Looked up from germline, CDR1 is SNHLY and CDR2 is FYNNEI. The receptor was derived from a woman aged 50 to 60 who had recovered from COVID-19. The sequencing sample was made of PBMCs or T cells enriched from blood (not recorded which). The chain combines TRBV2 with TRBJ2-7; D possibly corresponds to TRBD1 (8 bases). The chain's CDR3 is CASSSPGGQVPGSEQYF. DNA of the CDR3: TGTGCCAGCAGTTCGCCGGGGGGACAGGTCCCCGGTTCGGAGCAGTACTTC.